The sample holds many counts of the clone carrying this T cell receptor (beta chain). Universal primer sites and UMIs were introduced during 5'RACE template-switching synthesis of TCR cDNA. TCRdb passed the 5' RACE reads through MiXCR, listing each CDR3 protein once. The data show over 20,000 distinct CDR3 sequences, 5.5% seen once. This specimen belongs to a study of T cells after yellow fever vaccination. General observations from the study: Although most clonotypes did not, a small share appeared in both CD4 and CD8 compartments. It was the secondary response that reached its peak faster, day 5 versus 15, but it was weaker. The booster saw the reappearance of most primary-vaccination clones (more than 95% CD4, around 88% CD8).

The CDR3 contains 16 residues. This sequence was found in a man aged 25-45 years who received the YFV17D yellow fever vaccine. J is TRBJ1-3 and V is TRBV21-1. TRBV21-1 is a pseudogene segment. The sequencing used PBMCs, either bulk or a sorted T-cell subset (CD4+, CD8+, memory, or dextramer-sorted; not recorded which), collected 15 days after the yellow fever booster vaccination. The CDR3 DNA reads as TGTGCCAGCAAAGGGCCAGGTCGGTGCTCTGGAAACACCATATATTTT. Its protein is CASKGPGRCSGNTIYF.